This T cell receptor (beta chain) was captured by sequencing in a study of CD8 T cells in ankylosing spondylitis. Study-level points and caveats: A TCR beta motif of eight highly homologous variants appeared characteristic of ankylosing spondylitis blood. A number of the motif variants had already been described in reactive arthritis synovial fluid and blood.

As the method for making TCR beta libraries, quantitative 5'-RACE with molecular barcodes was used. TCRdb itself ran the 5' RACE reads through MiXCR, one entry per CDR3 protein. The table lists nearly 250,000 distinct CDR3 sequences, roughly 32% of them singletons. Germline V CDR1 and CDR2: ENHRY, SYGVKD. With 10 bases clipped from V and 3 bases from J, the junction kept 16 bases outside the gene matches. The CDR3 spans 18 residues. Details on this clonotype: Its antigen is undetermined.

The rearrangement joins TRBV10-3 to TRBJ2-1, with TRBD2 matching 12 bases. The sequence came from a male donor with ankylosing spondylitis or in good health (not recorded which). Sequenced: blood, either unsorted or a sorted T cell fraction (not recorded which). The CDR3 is CATDRGASGGARYNEQFF. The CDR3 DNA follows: TGTGCCACTGACAGGGGCGCTAGCGGGGGGGCACGCTACAATGAGCAGTTCTTC.